Listed below are T cell receptor beta chains from one sample, sequenced in a study of technical replicates of blood from a handful of donors. Using immunoSEQ multiplex PCR, the repertoire was profiled, and TCRdb retains in-frame clones only, with some absent. The sample shows 70,000 to 85,000 clones, 95% to 96% of them seen only once. Sequenced input: T cells isolated from PBMCs. These receptor sequences come from a human donor in good health. The CDR3 runs from the conserved cysteine through the conserved F or W. The order of the fields is CDR3 DNA, CDR3 protein, V gene, J gene, D gene, clone size. A D gene is named only where the DNA matches it firmly. A clone size is listed for some rows: how often the clone was seen (once, few, many), or a class if it is expanded.

TGTGCCAGTAGTATAAGAGTCCGGGTCAATCAGCCCCAGCATTTT	CASSIRVRVNQPQHF	TRBV19	TRBJ1-5	-	-
TGCGCCAGCAGCATGGGTACGGATAGCGGGAGCCACGAGCAGTACTTC	CASSMGTDSGSHEQYF	TRBV5-1	TRBJ2-7	TRBD2	few
TGTGCCAGCAGTTTCCCCCTACAGGGGCACGAGCAGTACTTC	CASSFPLQGHEQYF	TRBV28	TRBJ2-7	TRBD1	-
TGCGCCAGCAGCCGCCCGGGTGCTGACACCATATATTTT	CASSRPGADTIYF	TRBV4-1	TRBJ1-3	-	-
TGTGCCAGCAGCTTGGGACAGTCCTATGGCTACACCTTC	CASSLGQSYGYTF	TRBV7-2	TRBJ1-2	TRBD1	-
TGTGCCAGCAGCGTTCTTAGCGGGAGAACAGACAATGAGCAGTTCTTC	CASSVLSGRTDNEQFF	TRBV9	TRBJ2-1	TRBD2	-
TGTGCCAGCGGACAGTCCTTGTTTTTCGGGGCCAACGTCCTGACTTTC	CASGQSLFFGANVLTF	TRBV2	TRBJ2-6	-	-
TGTGCCAGCAGCTCTTGGACAGAAGGCAATCAGCCCCAGCATTTT	CASSSWTEGNQPQHF	TRBV7-9	TRBJ1-5	-	-
TGTGCCAGCAGCCGACAGACGTTAGCGGGAGGGTACTACGAGCAGTACTTC	CASSRQTLAGGYYEQYF	TRBV4-2	TRBJ2-7	TRBD2	-
TGTGCCAGCAGCTCACTGCTGGGGACAGGGGGCGAGGGTAACTATGGCTACACCTTC	CASSSLLGTGGEGNYGYTF	TRBV7-9	TRBJ1-2	TRBD1	-
TGCGCCAGCAGCCACCTCCAGGGACAAGGCTCCTACGAGCAGTACTTC	CASSHLQGQGSYEQYF	TRBV4-1	TRBJ2-7	-	-
TGTGCCAGCAGCTCATTCAATGAGCAGTTCTTC	CASSSFNEQFF	TRBV7-9	TRBJ2-1	-	-
TGTGCCATCAGTGAGGGGGAGGGTCGAGGCCGCCGCGAGCAGTACTTC	CAISEGEGRGRREQYF	TRBV10-3	TRBJ2-7	TRBD2	-
TGCGCCAGCAGCCAGGTCAGGACGGACACCTACGAGCAGTACTTC	CASSQVRTDTYEQYF	TRBV4-1	TRBJ2-7	-	-
TGCGCCAGCAGCCAAGATTTCCGGTCTCAAGAGACCCAGTACTTC	CASSQDFRSQETQYF	TRBV4-1	TRBJ2-5	-	-
TGTGCCAGCAGCTCGGAGGGGGCAGGGACGGAGACCCAGTACTTC	CASSSEGAGTETQYF	TRBV7-6	TRBJ2-5	-	-
TGTGCTAGTGGTTTCGGGTCTGGAAACACCATATATTTT	CASGFGSGNTIYF	TRBV12-5	TRBJ1-3	-	-
TGTGCCAGCAGCAAAGAAGGACAAGCCACTGAAGCTTTCTTT	CASSKEGQATEAFF	TRBV4-2	TRBJ1-1	-	few
TGCGCCAGCAGCCAAGATAATAACTATGGCTACACCTTC	CASSQDNNYGYTF	TRBV4-1	TRBJ1-2	-	-
TGCAGCGTTGGGGGGATGCCGGACAGACTGAACACTGAAGCTTTCTTT	CSVGGMPDRLNTEAFF	TRBV29-1	TRBJ1-1	-	-
TGTGCCAGCAGCTTAACTAGAACTGGATTAAATGAGCAGTTCTTC	CASSLTRTGLNEQFF	TRBV7-8	TRBJ2-1	-	-
TGTGCCATAGGAAGGCTAGCGGGAGACTTCGAGAGGAATGAGCAGTTCTTC	CAIGRLAGDFERNEQFF	TRBV10-3	TRBJ2-1	TRBD2	-
TGCGCCAGCAGCCAAGGGGGTTGGACAGCTTCGGATGGCTACACCTTC	CASSQGGWTASDGYTF	TRBV4-1	TRBJ1-2	-	-
TGTGTCAGAAGCTCCCCCCCTCGCGAGCAGTACTTC	CVRSSPPREQYF	TRBV7-5	TRBJ2-7	-	few
TGTGCCAGCAGCTTAGACTTGGGACTTCCCAATGAGCAGTTCTTC	CASSLDLGLPNEQFF	TRBV7-6	TRBJ2-1	-	-
TGTGCCAGCAGCGTCGGACAGGGGATTAATGAAAAACTGTTTTTT	CASSVGQGINEKLFF	TRBV9	TRBJ1-4	TRBD1	-
TGCGCCAGCAGCCCCGGACTAGCGGGACGCTCCTACGAGCAGTACTTC	CASSPGLAGRSYEQYF	TRBV5-1	TRBJ2-7	TRBD2	-
TGTGCCAGCAGCTCACAGGGGAATCAGCCCCAGCATTTT	CASSSQGNQPQHF	TRBV7-9	TRBJ1-5	TRBD1	-
TGTGCCACCGGGGACTCCCACACCTTC	CATGDSHTF	TRBV19	TRBJ1-2	-	-
TGTGCCAGCAGCTCCTCCCGTCTAGCGGAGTACCAAGAGACCCAGTACTTC	CASSSSRLAEYQETQYF	TRBV7-8	TRBJ2-5	TRBD2	-
TGCAGTGCTAAGGGGAAAGCTTTCTTT	CSAKGKAFF	TRBV20-1	TRBJ1-1	-	-
TGCAGCGTCAGAACCGGGACAGGGGGGAACGAGCAGTACTTC	CSVRTGTGGNEQYF	TRBV29-1	TRBJ2-7	TRBD1	-
TGTGCCAGCAGCCCTCGTATTAATGAAAAACTGTTTTTT	CASSPRINEKLFF	TRBV9	TRBJ1-4	-	-
TGTGCCAGCAGTGACGTAGCGGGGGCCACAGATACGCAGTATTTT	CASSDVAGATDTQYF	TRBV2	TRBJ2-3	TRBD2	-
TGTGCCAGCAGTTACTCGCAGGGTTCGAACACTGAAGCTTTCTTT	CASSYSQGSNTEAFF	TRBV6-5	TRBJ1-1	-	-
TGTGCCAGCAGTGACAGGGGTTCTAGGACTGAAGCTTTCTTT	CASSDRGSRTEAFF	TRBV28	TRBJ1-1	TRBD1	-
TGTGCCAGCAGTGAAGTTTGGCGGAACGAAGCTTTCTTT	CASSEVWRNEAFF	TRBV2	TRBJ1-1	-	-
TGTGCCAGCAGCCCATTACTAGCGGGGGGCACAGATACGCAGTATTTT	CASSPLLAGGTDTQYF	TRBV7-3	TRBJ2-3	TRBD2	-
TGTGCCAGCAGCGGGACAGGGGCTTATAATTCACCCCTCCACTTT	CASSGTGAYNSPLHF	TRBV9	TRBJ1-6	TRBD1	-
TGTGCCAGCAGCCAAAATCCCACCCTAGCCCTCCAAGAGACCCAGTACTTC	CASSQNPTLALQETQYF	TRBV4-2	TRBJ2-5	-	few
TGTGCCAGCAGTTTAAACGGACAGTACAATGAGCAGTTCTTC	CASSLNGQYNEQFF	TRBV28	TRBJ2-1	-	-
TGTGCCAGCAGCCTCGGGAGGGGAAATCAGCCCCAGCATTTT	CASSLGRGNQPQHF	TRBV28	TRBJ1-5	-	-
TGTGCCAGCAGTTACGTACAGGGGGGCACAGATACGCAGTATTTT	CASSYVQGGTDTQYF	TRBV6-6	TRBJ2-3	TRBD1	-
TGTGCCAGCAGCCGCCTAGCGGGATACACCGGGGAGCTGTTTTTT	CASSRLAGYTGELFF	TRBV5-6	TRBJ2-2	TRBD2	once
TGTGCCAGCAGTGAGGCCGGGAGCTGGGGACAGGCTGGAAACACCATATATTTT	CASSEAGSWGQAGNTIYF	TRBV25-1	TRBJ1-3	TRBD1	-
TGTGCCAGCAGTAACCCACAGGGGATAGATGAAAAACTGTTTTTT	CASSNPQGIDEKLFF	TRBV6-1	TRBJ1-4	TRBD1	-
TGCAGCGTTGAGATCACGGGACAGAACTATGGCTACACCTTC	CSVEITGQNYGYTF	TRBV29-1	TRBJ1-2	TRBD1	-
TGTGCCAGTAGTGCGTTCGGACAGGTAGCGAACACCGGGGAGCTGTTTTTT	CASSAFGQVANTGELFF	TRBV19	TRBJ2-2	TRBD1	-
TGTGCCAGCAGTTACTCGACTATCCGGGTGAACACTGAAGCTTTCTTT	CASSYSTIRVNTEAFF	TRBV6-6	TRBJ1-1	-	-
TGTGCCAGCAGCTTGAGGGGCTTCACCTACGAGCAGTACTTC	CASSLRGFTYEQYF	TRBV5-8	TRBJ2-7	-	-
TGTGCCAGTAGCCGACACCCGTACCAAGAGACCCAGTACTTC	CASSRHPYQETQYF	TRBV19	TRBJ2-5	-	-